Below, 8 T cell receptor beta chains from the same sample are listed, as sequenced in a study of blood T cell repertoires in COVID-19. This table comes from immunoSEQ multiplex PCR, and its TCRdb copy is limited to in-frame clones, with some not included. The data show over 250,000 clones, 88% seen once. Sequenced material: PBMCs or T cells enriched from blood (not recorded which). Every receptor here comes from a woman aged 45-60 years who had recovered from COVID-19.

The CDR3 DNA follows: TGTGCCAGCAACCCTCAAGTCCTCGGAGGCGGTGAGACCCAGTACTTC. This encodes CASNPQVLGGGETQYF. This chain joins TRBV28 and TRBJ2-5, with a weak D call TRBD2 (5 bases). The germline V and J ends were trimmed by 7 bases and 5 bases, with 23 bases remaining between them. Germline V CDR1 and CDR2: MDHEN, SYDVKM. CDR3 length equals 16 residues.

The chain joins TRBV28 to TRBJ2-1, with TRBD2 as a possible D gene (5 bases). Trimming pared 2 bases from V and 5 bases from J, leaving 10 bases between. Germline V gives CDR1 MDHEN, CDR2 SYDVKM. CDR3 size: 14 residues. In DNA form, the CDR3 reads TGTGCCAGCAGTTTACTAGCAGGTAACAATGAGCAGTTCTTC. Amino acids: CASSLLAGNNEQFF.

The V gene is TRBV19, the J gene TRBJ1-6, with 8 bases identical to TRBD1. The CDR3 is 17 amino acids. CDR1 is LNHDA, CDR2 SQIVND, per germline (reference sequence). V was pared by 5 bases and J by 7 bases, with 13 bases of the junction left unmatched. In DNA, the CDR3 is TGTGCCAGTAGTCAAGGTGGACAGGGCAGGGGGAATTCACCCCTCCACTTT. It encodes CASSQGGQGRGNSPLHF.

This clone showed up just a few times. The V gene is TRBV28, the J gene TRBJ1-5; TRBD1 matches at 7 bases. The CDR3 is 15 residues long. Germline-derived CDR1 and CDR2 are MDHEN and SYDVKM. V gave up 6 bases and J gave up 4 bases; unmatched junction bases: 9. The CDR3 nucleotides read TGTGCCAGCAGCACGACGACAGGGTTGAATCAGCCCCAGCATTTT. It translates to CASSTTTGLNQPQHF.

This clone occurred once. This chain connects TRBV28 to TRBJ1-3; 10 bases agree with TRBD1. The CDR3 runs 19 residues. Germline V gene lookup returns CDR1 MDHEN and CDR2 SYDVKM. V dropped 2 bases and J dropped 9; count of bases not matched to a gene: 19. The CDR3 spells CASSLGFWDRGIHWATIYF. CDR3 nucleotides: TGTGCCAGCAGTTTAGGGTTTTGGGACAGGGGAATTCACTGGGCCACCATATATTTT.

The gene calls are TRBV4-2 and TRBJ1-2; perhaps TRBD1 as D (5 bases). Trimming stripped 1 base from V and 6 bases from J, with 12 bases between. CDR1 LGHNA and CDR2 YNFKEQ come from the germline V gene. The CDR3 runs to 14 residues. The CDR3 protein is CASSQVEPGNGYTF. As DNA, the CDR3 is TGTGCCAGCAGCCAAGTAGAGCCAGGGAATGGCTACACCTTC.

The genes are TRBV19 and TRBJ2-2; possible D gene TRBD2, 6 bases. V lost 5 bases and J lost 1, with 23 bases in between. The CDR3 totals 19 residues. Per the germline V gene, CDR1 is LNHDA and CDR2 is SQIVND (reference sequence). The CDR3 loop is CASSRIEVTDGGNTGELFF. The CDR3 DNA follows: TGTGCCAGTAGTCGAATCGAGGTCACTGACGGGGGGAACACCGGGGAGCTGTTTTTT.

This clone was observed a handful of times. V gene TRBV5-5 combines with J gene TRBJ1-1; D perhaps matches TRBD1 (6 bases). V dropped 2 bases and J dropped 1 base, with 15 bases sitting between them. The V gene's germline CDR1 is SGHKS and CDR2 YYEKEE (reference sequence). CDR3 length: 16 residues. CDR3 sequence reads: CASSFSPTGPNTEAFF. Here the CDR3 DNA reads TGTGCCAGCAGCTTCTCCCCTACAGGGCCGAACACTGAAGCTTTCTTT.